This is a list of T cell receptor beta chains from one sample in a study of post-analysis software for immune sequencing data. MiXCR was run by TCRdb on the PCR reads, yielding one entry per CDR3 protein. The sample comprises hundreds of thousands of distinct CDR3 sequences, 25% to 30% of which are singletons, and around 0.56% rests with the top ten. The sample was blood. The origin of the receptors is a girl between 10 and 17 years old with multiple sclerosis. Both conserved end residues are part of each CDR3. D genes are given only for firm matches. Only part of the rows carry a size: once, few, many, or a class if the clone is expanded.

d_gene: NA
abundance: few
v_gene: TRBV20-1
j_gene: TRBJ2-1
CDR3aa: CSPIYRVGDEQFF
CDR3nt: TGCAGTCCAATTTACAGGGTCGGTGATGAGCAGTTCTTC

d_gene: NA
abundance: NA
v_gene: TRBV7-2
j_gene: TRBJ2-3
CDR3aa: CASRRRSGLGVGNTQYF
CDR3nt: TGTGCCAGCAGACGAAGAAGCGGGCTAGGAGTAGGAAATACGCAGTATTTT

d_gene: NA
abundance: NA
v_gene: TRBV6-5
j_gene: TRBJ1-5
CDR3aa: CASRVGLGNQPQHF
CDR3nt: TGTGCCAGCCGCGTCGGGTTGGGCAATCAGCCCCAGCATTTT

d_gene: NA
abundance: few
v_gene: TRBV6-1
j_gene: TRBJ2-7
CDR3aa: CASSPTTGVYEQYF
CDR3nt: TGTGCCAGCAGTCCAACAACCGGGGTGTACGAGCAGTACTTC

d_gene: NA
abundance: NA
v_gene: TRBV7-2
j_gene: TRBJ2-1
CDR3aa: CASTDFSYNEQFF
CDR3nt: TGTGCCAGCACGGATTTTTCCTACAATGAGCAGTTCTTC

d_gene: NA
abundance: few
v_gene: TRBV12-3/TRBV12-4
j_gene: TRBJ1-5
CDR3aa: CASQQREDSNQPQHF
CDR3nt: TGTGCCAGTCAGCAACGAGAGGATAGCAATCAGCCCCAGCATTTT

d_gene: NA
abundance: few
v_gene: TRBV7-6
j_gene: TRBJ2-7
CDR3aa: CASSLEQSSYEQYF
CDR3nt: TGTGCCAGCAGCTTAGAACAGAGCTCCTACGAGCAGTACTTC

d_gene: NA
abundance: once
v_gene: TRBV7-7
j_gene: TRBJ2-1
CDR3aa: CASSLDLSAEQIF
CDR3nt: TGTGCTAGCAGCTTAGATCTTAGTGCCGAGCAGATCTTC

d_gene: NA
abundance: NA
v_gene: TRBV7-9
j_gene: TRBJ2-5
CDR3aa: CASSSQKETQYF
CDR3nt: TGTGCCAGCAGCTCGCAAAAAGAGACCCAGTACTTC

d_gene: NA
abundance: NA
v_gene: TRBV3-1
j_gene: TRBJ1-2
CDR3aa: CASRGDQVGGYTF
CDR3nt: TGTGCCAGCAGAGGGGACCAAGTGGGAGGCTACACCTTC

d_gene: NA
abundance: NA
v_gene: TRBV20-1
j_gene: TRBJ2-5
CDR3aa: CSARGWDTNQETQYF
CDR3nt: TGCAGTGCTAGAGGTTGGGACACAAACCAAGAGACCCAGTACTTC

d_gene: TRBD1
abundance: NA
v_gene: TRBV12-3/TRBV12-4
j_gene: TRBJ2-3
CDR3aa: CASSSQGATDTQYF
CDR3nt: TGTGCCAGCAGTTCCCAGGGGGCCACAGATACGCAGTATTTT

d_gene: NA
abundance: NA
v_gene: TRBV15
j_gene: TRBJ1-1
CDR3aa: CATSRDPPGVNTEAFF
CDR3nt: TGTGCCACCAGCAGAGATCCCCCAGGGGTGAACACTGAAGCTTTCTTT